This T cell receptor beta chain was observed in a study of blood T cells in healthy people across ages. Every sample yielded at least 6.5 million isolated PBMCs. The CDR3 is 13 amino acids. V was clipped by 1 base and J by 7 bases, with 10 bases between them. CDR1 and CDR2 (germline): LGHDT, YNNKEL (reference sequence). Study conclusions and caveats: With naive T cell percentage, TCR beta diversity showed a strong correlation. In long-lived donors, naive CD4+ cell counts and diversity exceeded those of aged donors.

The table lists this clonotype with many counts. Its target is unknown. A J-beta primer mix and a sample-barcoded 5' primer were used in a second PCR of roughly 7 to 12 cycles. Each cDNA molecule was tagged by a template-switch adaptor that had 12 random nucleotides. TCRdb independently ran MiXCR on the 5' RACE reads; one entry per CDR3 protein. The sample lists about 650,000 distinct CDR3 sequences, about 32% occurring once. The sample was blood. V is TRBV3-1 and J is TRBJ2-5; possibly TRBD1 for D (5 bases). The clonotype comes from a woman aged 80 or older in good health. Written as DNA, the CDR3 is TGTGCCAGCAGCCAAGGGACAAGTGGGACCCAGTACTTC. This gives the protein CASSQGTSGTQYF.